The 22 T cell receptor beta chains listed next were all sequenced from one sample in a study of CD8 T cells in ankylosing spondylitis. TCRdb re-called the 5' RACE reads through MiXCR, storing one row per CDR3 protein. The repertoire holds 670,000 or so distinct CDR3 sequences, around a fifth seen once, with about a fifth in the top ten. Study observations and caveats: One TCR beta motif, made up of several highly homologous variants, appeared characteristic of ankylosing spondylitis blood.

These receptors have no identified antigens. Sequences were obtained from blood, either unsorted or a sorted T cell fraction (not recorded which). These receptors all stem from a male donor with ankylosing spondylitis.

This clonotype was seen repeatedly, ten times or more. The J gene is TRBJ2-1, the V gene TRBV9, with TRBD2 identical over 9 bases. This CDR3 is built from 16 residues. Trimming at V came to 4 bases and at J to 4 bases, leaving 9 bases not matched to a gene. Germline V CDR1 and CDR2: SGDLS, YYNGEE. The chain's CDR3 is CASSPGLSGGYNEQFF. The CDR3 region has the DNA TGTGCCAGCAGCCCAGGACTTAGCGGGGGATACAATGAGCAGTTCTTC.

The genes are TRBV4-3 and TRBJ2-1; 11 bases match TRBD2. CDR3 length: 15 residues. Germline assignment: CDR1 LGHNA and CDR2 YSLEER. V shed 0 bases and J 9 bases; nucleotides not matched to a gene: 4. CDR3 DNA sequence: TGCGCCAGCAGCCAAGATACTAGCGGGAGATCTGAGCAGTTCTTC. Encoded protein: CASSQDTSGRSEQFF.

V is TRBV3-1 and J is TRBJ1-1; D possibly corresponds to TRBD1 (5 bases). Trimming stripped 3 bases from V and 0 bases from J, with 11 bases between. Germline V gene sequence: CDR1 LGHDT, CDR2 YNNKEL (reference sequence). The CDR3 totals 15 residues. The CDR3 spells CASSHVTGLNTEAFF. The DNA for the CDR3 is TGTGCCAGCAGCCACGTAACAGGATTGAACACTGAAGCTTTCTTT.

This clonotype has a handful of counts. The CDR3 loop reads CASSPGPPNEQFF. Written as DNA, the CDR3 is TGTGCCAGCAGCCCGGGACCCCCCAATGAGCAGTTCTTC. The chain couples TRBV7-3 to TRBJ2-1; D may be TRBD1 or TRBD2 (5 bases each). V lost 5 bases to trimming and J lost 6 bases, with 11 bases between them. This CDR3 contains 13 residues. Germline V gene sequence: CDR1 SGHTA, CDR2 FQGTGA.

This clonotype was picked up a small number of times. This sequence joins TRBV3-1 and TRBJ2-4; 11 nucleotides agree with TRBD2. CDR3 length: 16 residues. Germline CDR1 LGHDT, CDR2 YNNKEL (reference sequence). Trimming removed 0 bases from V and 7 bases from J; junction bases left unmatched: 5. The CDR3 loop reads CASSQDSGRAANIQYF. In DNA form, the CDR3 reads TGTGCCAGCAGCCAAGATAGCGGGAGGGCCGCGAACATTCAGTACTTC.

This clonotype has a count of ten or more. The rearrangement links TRBV7-2 to TRBJ2-3; D is undetermined. Germline CDR1 and CDR2: SGHTA and FQGNSA. The germline V and J ends were trimmed by 4 bases and 4 bases, with 12 bases remaining between them. CDR3 length equals 14 residues. CDR3 sequence (DNA): TGTGCCAGCAGCTATGCCGGTTTGGCAGATACGCAGTATTTT. This translates into CASSYAGLADTQYF. Full variable domain (remainder filled in from reference TRBV7-2 and TRBJ2-3): GAGVSQSPSNKVTEKGKDVELRCDPISGHTALYWYRQSLGQGLEFLIYFQGNSAPDKSGLPSDRFSAERTGGSVSTLTIQRTQQEDSAVYLCASSYAGLADTQYFGPGTRLTVL.

This clonotype was observed a handful of times. The CDR3 DNA follows: TGCGCCAGCAGCTTGGCTACGGACCCTTCGCGGGGGGAGCTGTTTTTT. It encodes CASSLATDPSRGELFF. V and J are TRBV5-1 and TRBJ2-2; D is uncertain. The CDR3 spans 16 residues. Germline loops: CDR1 SGHRS, CDR2 YFSETQ. With 0 bases removed from V and 8 bases from J, the gap between germline ends came to 17 bases. The entire variable domain, with the rest obtained from reference TRBV5-1 and TRBJ2-2, is as follows: KAGVTQTPRYLIKTRGQQVTLSCSPISGHRSVSWYQQTPGQGLQFLFEYFSETQRNKGNFPGRFSGRQFSNSRSEMNVSTLELGDSALYLCASSLATDPSRGELFFGEGSRLTVL.

This clonotype came up a few times. The rearrangement links TRBV20-1 to TRBJ2-3, with 9 positions matching TRBD1. The CDR3 sequence is 13 residues long. The germline gives CDR1 DFQATT, CDR2 SNEGSKA (reference sequence). The ends lost 6 bases at V and 6 bases at J; junction bases unmatched: 7. CDR3 bases: TGCAGTGCGCGGGACAGGGTTAAGGATACGCAGTATTTT. Its protein is CSARDRVKDTQYF.

This clonotype came up once. V and J are TRBV7-8 and TRBJ2-1, with 8 bases lining up with TRBD2. The CDR3 runs to 16 residues. CDR1 SGHVS and CDR2 FQNEAQ come from the germline V gene. J was trimmed by 8 bases and V by 1 base; bases with no gene match: 10. In DNA form, the CDR3 reads TGTGCCAGCAGCTTAGAATCGGGGGGGACCCCCGATGAGCAGTTCTTC. Amino acid sequence: CASSLESGGTPDEQFF.

This clonotype has more than one count but fewer than ten. This rearrangement joins TRBV10-3 to TRBJ1-1; the D is unclear. Between the trimmed V and J ends, which lost 10 bases and 4 bases, there was a span of 13 bases. Germline V gene data show CDR1 as ENHRY and CDR2 as SYGVKD. CDR3 length: 12 amino acids. Here the CDR3 DNA reads TGTGCCACCGCCCCACCTAGCACTGAAGCTTTCTTT. This gives the protein CATAPPSTEAFF.

The chain carries TRBV13 and TRBJ2-7; D is unclear. In germline, CDR1 is PRHDT, CDR2 FYEKMQ (reference sequence). Between the trimmed V and J ends, which lost 7 bases and 3 bases, there was a span of 16 bases. This CDR3 has 14 residues. The CDR3 DNA sequence: TGTGCCAGCATACAATCCGACGGAGTCTACGAGCAGTACTTC. Translation: CASIQSDGVYEQYF.

The chain uses TRBV3-1 and TRBJ1-2, with a tentative D call TRBD1 (5 bases). Per the germline V gene, CDR1 is LGHDT and CDR2 is YNNKEL (reference sequence). V was clipped by 1 base and J by 5 bases, with 11 bases between them. The CDR3 extends over 14 amino acids. The DNA for the CDR3 is TGTGCCAGCAGCCAAGTGCGCCAGGGTTATGGCTACACCTTC. Protein sequence: CASSQVRQGYGYTF.

This clonotype was detected only a few times. The genes are TRBV3-1 and TRBJ2-5; TRBD2 matches at 10 bases. J lost 5 bases, V lost 4 bases, and 7 bases had no gene match. The CDR3 spans 15 residues. CDR1 LGHDT and CDR2 YNNKEL come from the germline V gene (reference sequence). This CDR3 is CASSLSGRAQETQYF. The CDR3 DNA sequence: TGTGCCAGCAGCCTGAGCGGGAGGGCCCAGGAGACCCAGTACTTC.

This clonotype occurred a few times. This rearrangement joins TRBV7-8 to TRBJ2-3; TRBD2 matches 8 bases. Germline loops: CDR1 SGHVS, CDR2 FQNEAQ. CDR3 size: 15 residues. Losses at the gene ends were 0 bases for V and 5 bases for J; bases not matched to a gene: 4. The CDR3 region has the DNA TGTGCCAGCAGCTTAGCAGCGGGGGCCGTAGATACGCAGTATTTT. This codes for CASSLAAGAVDTQYF.

CDR3 nucleotides: TGTGCCAGCAGCCAAGGCGGGACAGGGAACGGCTACACCTTC. This translates into CASSQGGTGNGYTF. The chain links TRBV3-1 to TRBJ1-2, with 9 bases aligning to TRBD1. The CDR3 runs 14 residues. Germline CDR1 is LGHDT and CDR2 is YNNKEL (reference sequence). The V gene end was trimmed by 1 base and the J gene end by 8 bases; junction bases not matched to a gene: 5.

V usage is TRBV29-1 and J usage is TRBJ2-7, with 14 bases identical to TRBD2. V shed 4 bases and J 7 bases; nucleotides not matched to a gene: 6. CDR3 length equals 14 residues. In germline, CDR1 is SQVTM, CDR2 ANQGSEA. CDR3 loop: CSVGGLAGVGEQYF. In DNA form, the CDR3 reads TGCAGCGTTGGGGGACTAGCGGGGGTCGGGGAGCAGTACTTC.

The sample holds many counts of this clonotype. The chain uses TRBV29-1 and TRBJ1-2; D is unclear. The CDR3 loop spans 11 amino acids. V dropped 5 bases and J dropped 7 bases, with 11 bases sitting between them. CDR1 is SQVTM, CDR2 ANQGSEA, per germline. The CDR3 loop is CSVSSVRGYTF. CDR3 coding DNA: TGCAGCGTTTCTAGCGTACGTGGCTACACCTTC.

This clonotype showed up just a few times. The chain links TRBV29-1 to TRBJ2-5, with 8 bases matching TRBD1. V trimming: 5 bases; J trimming: 5 bases; junction bases outside the gene matches: 4. Germline V CDR1 and CDR2: SQVTM, ANQGSEA. CDR3 length equals 12 residues. The CDR3 bases are TGCAGCGTTTCCGACAGGGGTGAGACCCAGTACTTC. As protein: CSVSDRGETQYF. Full variable domain (outside the CDR3, taken from reference TRBV29-1 and TRBJ2-5): SAVISQKPSRDICQRGTSLTIQCQVDSQVTMMFWYRQQPGQSLTLIATANQGSEATYESGFVIDKFPISRPNLTFSTLTVSNMSPEDSSIYLCSVSDRGETQYFGPGTRLLVL.

In this sample, this clonotype turned up many times. The V and J genes are TRBV29-1 and TRBJ1-2; TRBD1 aligns across 12 bases. Germline lookup yields CDR1 SQVTM and CDR2 ANQGSEA. The CDR3 has 13 amino acids. V was pared by 0 bases and J by 8 bases, with 1 base of the junction left unmatched. For the CDR3, the DNA is TGCAGCGTTGAAGAGGGGACAGGGGGCGGCTACACCTTC. Translation gives CSVEEGTGGGYTF.

This clonotype has more than one count but fewer than ten. The V and J genes are TRBV20-1 and TRBJ1-2; a weak D match, TRBD1 (6 bases). Germline V CDR1 and CDR2: DFQATT, SNEGSKA (reference sequence). The V end lost 3 bases, the J end lost 5 bases, and 16 bases lay between the germline ends. The CDR3 consists of 14 residues. CDR3 amino acids: CSASDPTGRYGYTF. Written as DNA, the CDR3 is TGCAGTGCTAGTGATCCGACAGGACGGTATGGCTACACCTTC.

This clonotype was picked up a small number of times. The V gene is TRBV5-1, the J gene TRBJ2-7, with TRBD2 as a possible D gene (5 bases). V lost 0 bases and J 2 bases, leaving 12 bases between the germline ends. The CDR3 totals 15 residues. The V gene's germline CDR1 is SGHRS and CDR2 YFSETQ. This CDR3 reads CASSLGSGNAYEQYF. Written as DNA, the CDR3 is TGCGCCAGCAGCTTGGGTTCGGGGAACGCCTACGAGCAGTACTTC.

This clonotype was recorded many times. The V and J genes are TRBV29-1 and TRBJ1-2, with TRBD1 as a possible D gene (6 bases). V shed 4 bases and J shed 6 bases, with 12 bases lying between them. The germline gives CDR1 SQVTM, CDR2 ANQGSEA. The CDR3 sequence is 12 residues long. In DNA form, the CDR3 reads TGCAGCGTTGTACAGGGAGGAGATGGCTACACCTTC. Translation gives CSVVQGGDGYTF.